This T cell receptor beta chain was found in a study of T cells after yellow fever vaccination. Germline CDR1 and CDR2: MNHEY and SVGEGT. With 7 bases clipped from V and 15 bases from J, the junction kept 18 bases outside the gene matches. CDR3 length equals 14 residues. TCRdb reprocessed the 5' RACE reads via MiXCR and lists one record per CDR3 protein. The sample records some 560,000 distinct CDR3 sequences, 15% to 20% being singletons. This clonotype has a handful of counts. The sequenced sample was PBMCs, obtained 15 days after the yellow fever booster vaccination. The chain combines TRBV6-2 or TRBV6-3 with TRBJ2-1; TRBD2 aligns across 7 bases. The clonotype was recovered from a man aged 25 to 40 who received the YFV17D yellow fever vaccine. The CDR3 sequence is CASNPILGPGGGFF. Here the CDR3 DNA reads TGTGCCAGCAATCCTATACTGGGGCCGGGCGGGGGGTTCTTC.